This T cell receptor beta chain was recorded in a study of PD-1 blockade in classical Hodgkin lymphoma. Study-wide results and caveats: Factors driving the repertoire differences, possibly disease activity or prior therapy, remain undefined. TCR diversity at baseline was reported to be reduced in newly diagnosed patients relative to healthy donors.

This table comes from immunoSEQ multiplex PCR, and its TCRdb copy is limited to in-frame clones, with some not included. This table has approximately 31,000 clones, 90% to 95% appearing once. This sample's time point: newly diagnosed, previously untreated cHL patient sample. Comparator PBMCs were from newly diagnosed, untreated classical Hodgkin lymphoma. A word on this clone: Its antigen remains unknown.

The CDR3 has 16 residues. The clonotype originates from a human donor with classical Hodgkin lymphoma. This chain connects TRBV21-1 to TRBJ1-2. TRBV21-1 is a pseudogene segment. What was sequenced was peripheral blood mononuclear cells (PBMCs). The CDR3 coding sequence is TGTGCCAGCAGCAAAGGGTTGCAATGGGGGGCCTATGGCTACACCTTC. Its protein is CASSKGLQWGAYGYTF.